Listed below are T cell receptor beta chains from one sample, sequenced in a study of blood T cell repertoires in COVID-19. The data were produced by immunoSEQ multiplex PCR, yet TCRdb's version contains in-frame clones alone and is incomplete. The sample shows about 210,000 clones, roughly 77% of them seen only once. The sample was PBMCs or T cells enriched from blood (not recorded which). These TCRs come from a man aged 35-49 years who had recovered from COVID-19. The conserved cysteine and the conserved F or W are not part of the CDR3 here.

j_gene,v_gene,CDR3aa
TRBJ2-7,TRBV5-1,ASSRDRASYEQY
TRBJ2-1,TRBV6-2/TRBV6-3,ASSYRGHEQF
TRBJ1-1,TRBV27,ASSNLRGAAEAF
TRBJ1-5,TRBV24-1,ATSDSRQASNQPQH
TRBJ2-1,TRBV27,ASKLELAGGPYNEQF
TRBJ2-1,TRBV6-5,ASSRTGGTDNEQF
TRBJ1-1,TRBV6-5,ASVGHMNTEAF
TRBJ2-3,TRBV5-1,ASSPGTSGDLDTQY
TRBJ1-1,TRBV9,ASSVDPDRAEAF
TRBJ1-1,TRBV13,ASSSGAGDTEAF
TRBJ2-1,TRBV3-1/TRBV3-2,ASSPGYFVVNEQF
TRBJ1-6,TRBV30,AWSGGTGVSPLH
TRBJ2-7,TRBV7-9,ASSPQGTGVYEQY
TRBJ1-1,TRBV5-1,ASSLVRGVLNTEAF
TRBJ1-1,TRBV7-9,ASSLGGGPAF
TRBJ2-2,TRBV18,ASSPITRAGELF
TRBJ2-1,TRBV7-3,ASSRGSSSYNEQF
TRBJ2-5,TRBV18,ASSPPRLQQETQY
TRBJ1-1,TRBV9,ASSGRVHSSEAF
TRBJ1-5,TRBV5-1,ASSTTGGRGQPQH
TRBJ1-2,TRBV2,ASSPGIKYGYT
TRBJ2-3,TRBV19,ASSPWTGDTDTQY
TRBJ1-5,TRBV6-2/TRBV6-3,ASSYGGTPGNQPQH
TRBJ1-1,TRBV19,ASSIAGTEAF
TRBJ2-4,TRBV10-2,ASTPQRELKNIQY
TRBJ2-1,TRBV6-2/TRBV6-3,ASSYRNKNEQF
TRBJ2-1,TRBV5-1,ASSLSPASGIEQF
TRBJ2-7,TRBV5-6,ASTGREPVSYEQY
TRBJ1-6,TRBV25-1,ASSAGQESPLH
TRBJ1-1,TRBV18,ASSPKGDSEAF
TRBJ1-3,TRBV5-4,ASRITGAAGNTIY
TRBJ1-2,TRBV3-1/TRBV3-2,ASSQGGFGGDYGYT
TRBJ1-5,TRBV19,ASSMEGLGNQPQH
TRBJ1-2,TRBV30,AWSRLYRGGKISNYGYT
TRBJ2-1,TRBV2,ASTGTSGASSYNEQF
TRBJ2-1,TRBV10-3,AISGTGNEQF
TRBJ1-2,TRBV2,ASSENSPTGNYGYT
TRBJ1-5,TRBV2,ASRAEQVNQPQH
TRBJ1-5,TRBV7-8,ASSLEQGLNHQPQH
TRBJ2-2,TRBV6-6,ASSWSGGDTGELF
TRBJ1-2,TRBV5-4,ASSSQGTPYGYT
TRBJ1-1,TRBV6-6,ASSYTGETEAF
TRBJ2-3,TRBV27,ASSLMGSSGTGRWDTQY
TRBJ1-5,TRBV4-1,ASSQVSPGGISNQPQH
TRBJ2-3,TRBV10-1,ASSENAIYTQY
TRBJ1-2,TRBV6-5,ASSYSGSYGYT
TRBJ1-5,TRBV19,ASSFQGQGRNQPQH
TRBJ2-2,TRBV7-9,ASSPRREGRPGELF
TRBJ1-5,TRBV12-3/TRBV12-4,ASSLVYSQPQH
TRBJ1-1,TRBV18,ASSPPQERRAF